This TCR beta chain is from a study of shared clonotypes between healthy human individuals. Study observations and caveats: The four-donor shared clonotypes exceeded non-shared clonotypes in generation probability, with non-shared ones scoring lower.

With respect to this clone: Its antigen is not identified.

Here immunoSEQ multiplex PCR was the method, and the copy in TCRdb shows in-frame clones only, minus some. The repertoire holds approximately 2.5 million clones, with approximately 94% as singletons. CDR3 length equals 13 residues. V gave up 4 bases and J gave up 8 bases, with 14 bases separating them. CDR1 is LGHNA, CDR2 YSLEER, per germline. The clonotype originates from a young man in good health. Material: naive CD4+ T cells sorted from blood. Specified subset: CD45RA+ positively selected. This chain joins TRBV4-3 and TRBJ1-2; D unclear. In nucleotides, the CDR3 is TGCGCCAGCAGCCCAGGACCGGGGAACGGCTACACCTTC. Translated: CASSPGPGNGYTF.